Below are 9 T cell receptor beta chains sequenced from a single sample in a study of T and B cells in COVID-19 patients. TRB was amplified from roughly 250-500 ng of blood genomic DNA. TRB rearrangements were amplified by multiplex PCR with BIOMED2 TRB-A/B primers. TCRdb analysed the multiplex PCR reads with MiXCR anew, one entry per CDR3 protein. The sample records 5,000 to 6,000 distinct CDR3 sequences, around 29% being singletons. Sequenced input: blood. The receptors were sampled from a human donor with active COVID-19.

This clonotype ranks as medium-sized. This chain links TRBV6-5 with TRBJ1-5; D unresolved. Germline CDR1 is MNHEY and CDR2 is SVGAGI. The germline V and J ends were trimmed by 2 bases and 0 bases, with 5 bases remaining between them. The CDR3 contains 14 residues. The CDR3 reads CASSYMNSNQPQHF. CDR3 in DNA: TGTGCCAGCAGTTACATGAATAGCAATCAGCCCCAGCATTTT.

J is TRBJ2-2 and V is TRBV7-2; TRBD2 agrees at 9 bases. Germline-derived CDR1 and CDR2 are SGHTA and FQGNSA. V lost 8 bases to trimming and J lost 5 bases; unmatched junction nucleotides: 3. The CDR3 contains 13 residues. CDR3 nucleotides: TGTGCCAGCCTAGCGGGGATTACCGGGGAGCTGTTTTTT. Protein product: CASLAGITGELFF.

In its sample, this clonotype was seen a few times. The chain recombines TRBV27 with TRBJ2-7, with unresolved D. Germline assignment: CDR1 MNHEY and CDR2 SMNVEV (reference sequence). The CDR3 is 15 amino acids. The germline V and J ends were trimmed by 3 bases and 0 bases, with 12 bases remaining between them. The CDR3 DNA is TGTGCCAGCAGTTTCCTGGCAGACAACTCCTACGAGCAGTACTTC. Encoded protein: CASSFLADNSYEQYF.

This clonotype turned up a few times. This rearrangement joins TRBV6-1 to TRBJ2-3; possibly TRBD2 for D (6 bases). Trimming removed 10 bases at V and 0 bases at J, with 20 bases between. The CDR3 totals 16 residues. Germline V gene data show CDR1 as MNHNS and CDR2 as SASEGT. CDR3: CATKALGDSSTDTQYF. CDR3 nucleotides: TGTGCCACCAAAGCCTTAGGGGACTCTAGCACAGATACGCAGTATTTT.

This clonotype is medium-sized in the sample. CDR3 nucleotide sequence: TGTGCCAGCAGTTACTCGGGTCCAAGAACCGGGGAGCTGTTTTTT. It specifies CASSYSGPRTGELFF. The V gene is TRBV6-5, the J gene TRBJ2-2; D remains ambiguous. The CDR3 is made up of 15 amino acids. With 0 bases removed from V and 5 bases from J, the gap between germline ends came to 10 bases. Germline CDR1 MNHEY, CDR2 SVGAGI.

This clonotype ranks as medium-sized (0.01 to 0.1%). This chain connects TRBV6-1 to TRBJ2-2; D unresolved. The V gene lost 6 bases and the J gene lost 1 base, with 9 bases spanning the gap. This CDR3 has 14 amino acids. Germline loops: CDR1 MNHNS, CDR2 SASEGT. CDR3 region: CASRTYLNTGELFF. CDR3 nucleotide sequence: TGTGCCAGCAGGACATACTTGAACACCGGGGAGCTGTTTTTT.

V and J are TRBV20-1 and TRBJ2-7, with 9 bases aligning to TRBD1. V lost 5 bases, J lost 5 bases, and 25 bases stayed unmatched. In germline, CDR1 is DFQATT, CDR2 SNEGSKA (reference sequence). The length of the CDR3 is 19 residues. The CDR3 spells CSARRLGGQGLDRPHEQYF. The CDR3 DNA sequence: TGCAGTGCTCGCCGGCTGGGAGGACAGGGGTTGGACCGGCCCCACGAGCAGTACTTC.

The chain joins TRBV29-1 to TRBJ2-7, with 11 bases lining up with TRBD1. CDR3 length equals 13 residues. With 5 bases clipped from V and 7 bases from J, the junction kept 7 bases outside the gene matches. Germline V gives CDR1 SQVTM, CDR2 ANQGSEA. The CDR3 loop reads CSVLGQGAREQYF. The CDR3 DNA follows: TGCAGCGTTCTTGGACAGGGGGCGCGGGAGCAGTACTTC.

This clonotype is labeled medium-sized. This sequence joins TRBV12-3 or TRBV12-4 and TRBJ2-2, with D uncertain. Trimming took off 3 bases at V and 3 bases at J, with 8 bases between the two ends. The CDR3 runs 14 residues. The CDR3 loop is CASSLVPDTGELFF. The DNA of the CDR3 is TGTGCCAGCAGTTTGGTGCCGGACACCGGGGAGCTGTTTTTT.